These 5 T cell receptor beta chains share one sample of origin, sequenced in a study of beta chain features in type 1 diabetes. The isolated RNA, all of it, was reverse transcribed, so expressed TCRB transcripts were what got sequenced. Repertoires were generated with immunoSEQ multiplex PCR, while TCRdb's copy carries only in-frame clones and drops some. The repertoire includes nearly 700,000 clones, 13% of them detected once, and approximately 0.022% sits in the top ten. Their cognate antigens are unknown. Study-wide findings and caveats: All four CD4+ subsets of Type 1 diabetes patients contained TCRB CDR3s that were moderately but significantly shorter.

The sequencing input was naive CD4+ T cells from blood. The receptors stem from a man between 18 and 35 years old with type 1 diabetes.

This clone turned up a few times. The chain carries TRBV18 and TRBJ2-3; TRBD1 might be the D (6 bases). Germline V CDR1 and CDR2: KGHSH, LQKENI. The germline V and J ends were trimmed by 2 bases and 2 bases, with 11 bases remaining between them. The CDR3 sequence is 15 residues long. The chain's CDR3 is CASSPLGANTDTQYF. The CDR3 bases are TGTGCCAGCTCACCATTGGGGGCCAACACAGATACGCAGTATTTT. The full variable domain, with the rest looked up from reference TRBV18 and TRBJ2-3, is NAGVMQNPRHLVRRRGQEARLRCSPMKGHSHVYWYRQLPEEGLKFMVYLQKENIIDESGMPKERFSAEFPKEGPSILRIQQVVRGDSAAYFCASSPLGANTDTQYFGPGTRLTVL.

The chain recombines TRBV9 with TRBJ2-7; 8 bases map to TRBD1. CDR1 and CDR2 (germline): SGDLS, YYNGEE. The junction had 4 bases not matched to a gene; V was cut back by 0 bases and J by 2 bases. CDR3 length: 15 amino acids. CDR3 nucleotides: TGTGCCAGCAGCGTAGGACAGGGGTTCCCCTACGAGCAGTACTTC. Translation gives CASSVGQGFPYEQYF.

This clone is a singleton in its sample. The chain uses TRBV6-5 and TRBJ2-7; D unclear. V gave up 8 bases and J gave up 0 bases, with 14 bases separating them. This CDR3 is built from 14 residues. The germline V gene has CDR1 MNHEY and CDR2 SVGAGI. The CDR3: CASQGDQSSYEQYF. CDR3 coding DNA: TGTGCCAGCCAAGGAGACCAAAGCTCCTACGAGCAGTACTTC.

The CDR3 nucleotides read TGTGCCAGCACGGAAGCGGGGGGGCTGGATACGCAGTATTTT. Protein sequence: CASTEAGGLDTQYF. This chain uses TRBV6-1 with TRBJ2-3; 10 nucleotides match TRBD2. Germline V lookup: CDR1 MNHNS, CDR2 SASEGT. V trimming: 7 bases; J trimming: 6 bases; junction bases outside the gene matches: 7. CDR3 length: 14 amino acids.

This chain uses TRBV6-5 with TRBJ1-4; D unclear. CDR1 and CDR2 from the germline V gene are MNHEY and SVGAGI. The CDR3 sequence is 13 residues long. The ends were cut back, 7 bases at V and 12 bases at J, with 18 bases in the middle. The CDR3 DNA reads as TGTGCCAGCACCGATCGTCGGGTGGAGGAACTGTTTTTT. Translated: CASTDRRVEELFF.